This T cell receptor (beta chain) derives from a study of T cells in Graves' hyperthyroidism and ophthalmopathy. TCR beta CDR3 region amplification was performed from RNA transcripts. HTBI primers were the set used in a first-round RT-PCR of the TCR CDR3. TCRdb redid the calling of the multiplex PCR reads with MiXCR, one entry per CDR3 protein. The sample has 500,000 to 650,000 distinct CDR3 sequences; more than 15% are singletons. Many counts were recorded for this clonotype. The sequenced sample was blood. The receptor was isolated from a woman between 18 and 29 years old with Graves' ophthalmopathy.

The DNA for the CDR3 is TGTGCCAGCAGTTTAGTACGGGAAAAACTGTTTTTT. Protein: CASSLVREKLFF. The chain has TRBV28 and TRBJ1-4, with D unclear. V was cut by 2 bases and J by 8 bases, with 6 bases left in between. Germline CDR1 reads MDHEN; CDR2 reads SYDVKM. This CDR3 spans 12 amino acids. Full variable domain (rest looked up from reference TRBV28 and TRBJ1-4): DVKVTQSSRYLVKRTGEKVFLECVQDMDHENMFWYRQDPGLGLRLIYFSYDVKMKEKGDIPEGYSVSREKKERFSLILESASTNQTSMYLCASSLVREKLFFGSGTQLSVL.